The 32 T cell receptor beta chains presented below share a single source sample, sequenced in a study of CD8+CD57+ T cells in acquired aplastic anemia. Using genomic DNA as the template, TCR beta VDJ and CDR3 profiling was carried out. TCRdb passed the reads through MiXCR, listing each CDR3 protein once. The sample consists of about 190,000 distinct CDR3 sequences, approximately 50% of them appearing once. Sequencing was carried out using sorted CD4+, CD8+, or CD8+CD57+ T cells (not recorded which) from PBMCs. The source is a human donor in good health, serving as a control.

This clonotype was recorded many times. V and J are TRBV7-3 and TRBJ2-5; no clear D gene. The CDR3 has 13 amino acids. V lost 2 bases, J lost 2 bases, and 6 bases lay in between. CDR1 and CDR2 from the germline V gene are SGHTA and FQGTGA. CDR3 sequence: CASSLWGQETQYF. CDR3 sequence (DNA): TGTGCCAGCAGCTTATGGGGACAAGAGACCCAGTACTTC.

This clonotype was observed many times. This chain connects TRBV6-5 to TRBJ2-1; D possibly uses TRBD1 or TRBD2 (5 bases each). Germline loops: CDR1 MNHEY, CDR2 SVGAGI. This CDR3 is 15 amino acids long. Trimming pared 2 bases from V and 4 bases from J, leaving 12 bases between. The CDR3: CASSYGDAPYNEQFF. CDR3 coding DNA: TGTGCCAGCAGTTACGGGGACGCCCCTTACAATGAGCAGTTCTTC.

This clonotype came up a few times. Here the CDR3 DNA reads TGTGCCAGCAGCTTAGAGGGACAGAATAATTCACCCCTCCACTTT. Protein sequence: CASSLEGQNNSPLHF. The V call is TRBV7-3, the J call TRBJ1-6, with 7 bases lining up with TRBD1. The CDR3 consists of 15 residues. Germline values: CDR1 SGHTA, CDR2 FQGTGA. V trimming: 2 bases; J trimming: 5 bases; junction bases outside the gene matches: 3.

The chain is built from TRBV19 and TRBJ2-7; D is ambiguous. Germline assignment: CDR1 LNHDA and CDR2 SQIVND (reference sequence). Trimming removed 4 bases from V and 2 bases from J, with 12 bases in between. This CDR3 comprises 14 residues. CDR3 sequence: CASSTAADTYEQYF. The CDR3 DNA sequence: TGTGCCAGTAGTACGGCGGCGGATACCTACGAGCAGTACTTC.

This clonotype was seen ten or more times. The genes are TRBV19 and TRBJ2-7; the match to TRBD2 covers 12 bases. Losses at the gene ends were 5 bases for V and 6 bases for J; bases not matched to a gene: 14. Germline V gene data show CDR1 as LNHDA and CDR2 as SQIVND (reference sequence). The CDR3 is made up of 17 amino acids. CDR3 sequence reads: CASSDLPGTSGLGEQYF. CDR3 coding DNA: TGTGCCAGTAGTGACCTCCCAGGGACTAGCGGGCTGGGCGAGCAGTACTTC. Combining the CDR3 with reference TRBV19 and TRBJ2-7 gives the whole variable domain DGGITQSPKYLFRKEGQNVTLSCEQNLNHDAMYWYRQDPGQGLRLIYYSQIVNDFQKGDIAEGYSVSREKKESFPLTVTSAQKNPTAFYLCASSDLPGTSGLGEQYFGPGTRLTVT.

The table lists this clonotype with many counts. The CDR3 region is CASSLQGEVTEAFF. The CDR3 DNA sequence: TGCGCCAGCAGCTTACAGGGGGAGGTCACTGAAGCTTTCTTT. The chain uses TRBV5-1 and TRBJ1-1; TRBD1 aligns across 8 bases. The CDR3 consists of 14 residues. Germline lookup yields CDR1 SGHRS and CDR2 YFSETQ. V trimming: 2 bases; J trimming: 4 bases; junction bases outside the gene matches: 4.

The table lists this clonotype with a few counts. The chain has TRBV29-1 and TRBJ2-3; 12 positions match TRBD2. This CDR3 is 18 amino acids long. V dropped 0 bases and J dropped 2; count of bases not matched to a gene: 9. Germline-derived CDR1 and CDR2 are SQVTM and ANQGSEA. CDR3 sequence: CSVEDGFRTSGTTDTQYF. Here the CDR3 DNA reads TGCAGCGTTGAAGATGGGTTCCGGACTAGCGGGACCACAGATACGCAGTATTTT.

Details on this clonotype: The conserved phenylalanine or tryptophan is not found at the CDR3 terminus, so this likely reflects a read error. The DNA is left out, because the CDR3 cannot be placed on it with certainty; the CDR3 is given as TCRdb lists it. The CDR3 protein is CASSSGLAVGG. The chain uses TRBV7-9 and TRBJ2-5; TRBD2, the table's D call, was not compared with the DNA. The germline gives CDR1 SEHNR, CDR2 FQNEAQ (reference sequence). The CDR3 has 11 amino acids, counting both end residues.

This clonotype was detected many times. The genes are TRBV16 and TRBJ1-2; 9 bases fit TRBD1. V was clipped by 4 bases and J by 3 bases; unmatched bases: 9. CDR1 is KGHSY, CDR2 FQNENV, per germline. The CDR3 covers 16 residues. This chain's CDR3 is CASSPTLWDRDYGYTF. The CDR3 DNA reads as TGTGCCAGCAGCCCGACTTTATGGGACAGGGACTATGGCTACACCTTC.

The rearrangement links TRBV7-2 to TRBJ2-1; 13 nucleotides align to TRBD2. Germline CDR1 SGHTA, CDR2 FQGNSA. The CDR3 has 17 amino acids. V lost 2 bases to trimming and J lost 7 bases; unmatched junction nucleotides: 8. Here the CDR3 reads CASSLKLAGGYNNEQFF. CDR3 sequence (DNA): TGTGCCAGCAGCTTAAAACTAGCGGGGGGGTACAATAATGAGCAGTTCTTC.

This clonotype showed up many times. This chain uses TRBV4-3 with TRBJ2-1; D is ambiguous. V was shortened by 0 bases and J by 0 bases, with 9 bases between the two germline ends. The CDR3 runs 16 residues. Germline V gene sequence: CDR1 LGHNA, CDR2 YSLEER. The CDR3: CASSQDHRSSYNEQFF. The DNA of the CDR3 is TGCGCCAGCAGCCAAGACCACCGTAGCTCCTACAATGAGCAGTTCTTC.

The rearrangement joins TRBV19 to TRBJ1-2; D is uncertain. Germline CDR1 and CDR2: LNHDA and SQIVND (reference sequence). V lost 9 bases, J lost 6 bases, and 17 bases lay in between. This CDR3 is built from 13 residues. CDR3 protein: CASSSRLANGYTF. The CDR3 nucleotides read TGTGCCAGCAGCTCCCGCTTGGCAAATGGCTACACCTTC.

The chain links TRBV15 to TRBJ1-1; D remains ambiguous. The CDR3 runs to 12 residues. V shed 3 bases and J shed 5 bases, with 7 bases lying between them. Germline V gives CDR1 LNHNV, CDR2 YYDKDF (reference sequence). Here the CDR3 reads CATSSVATEAFF. The DNA of the CDR3 is TGTGCCACCAGCAGCGTAGCTACTGAAGCTTTCTTT.

This clonotype was found once. The genes are TRBV25-1 and TRBJ2-7, with D possibly being TRBD1 (6 bases). Germline loops: CDR1 MGHDK, CDR2 SYGVNS. This CDR3 has 16 residues. V dropped 3 bases and J dropped 4 bases, with 19 bases sitting between them. The CDR3, as DNA: TGTGCCAGCAGTGATCCCAAAAGGGACACCCAGTACGAGCAGTACTTC. Its translation: CASSDPKRDTQYEQYF.

This sequence joins TRBV20-1 and TRBJ1-5; D possibly corresponds to TRBD1 (5 bases). CDR1 DFQATT and CDR2 SNEGSKA come from the germline V gene (reference sequence). The CDR3 length is 15 residues. Trimming took 0 bases from V and 0 from J, leaving 9 bases between them. The CDR3 region has the DNA TGCAGTGCTAGAGATGGGGGGGATAGCAATCAGCCCCAGCATTTT. This gives the protein CSARDGGDSNQPQHF.

This clonotype appeared many times. The chain recombines TRBV7-8 with TRBJ2-7, with TRBD1 identical over 8 bases. In germline, CDR1 is SGHVS, CDR2 FQNEAQ. The CDR3 has 15 amino acids. V trimming: 2 bases; J trimming: 4 bases; junction bases outside the gene matches: 7. Here the CDR3 reads CASSLWTGTSYEQYF. The CDR3 nucleotides are TGTGCCAGCAGCTTATGGACAGGGACATCTTACGAGCAGTACTTC. The full variable domain, with the rest looked up from reference TRBV7-8 and TRBJ2-7, is GAGVSQSPRYKVAKRGQDVALRCDPISGHVSLFWYQQALGQGPEFLTYFQNEAQLDKSGLPSDRFFAERPEGSVSTLKIQRTQQEDSAVYLCASSLWTGTSYEQYFGPGTRLTVT.

The V call is TRBV10-3, the J call TRBJ2-3, with D perhaps TRBD1 or TRBD2 (5 bases each). Germline V gene sequence: CDR1 ENHRY, CDR2 SYGVKD. V lost 4 bases and J 5 bases, leaving 16 bases between the germline ends. This CDR3 spans 15 amino acids. CDR3 nucleotide sequence: TGTGCCATCAGTGGTTTAAGAGGGGTGGGAGATACGCAGTATTTT. This translates into CAISGLRGVGDTQYF.

The chain couples TRBV10-3 to TRBJ2-7, with D perhaps matching TRBD2 (7 bases). The length of the CDR3 is 16 residues. CDR1 is ENHRY and CDR2 is SYGVKD in the germline V gene. Trimming pared 0 bases from V and 4 bases from J, leaving 16 bases between. As DNA, the CDR3 is TGTGCCATCAGTGAGTCCGGGGAGGGTAGGGGGTACGAGCAGTACTTC. Its protein is CAISESGEGRGYEQYF.

The V and J genes are TRBV6-6 and TRBJ2-7; 10 nucleotides match TRBD1. The CDR3 has 16 residues. The J segment lost 0 bases and the V segment lost 8 bases, leaving 10 bases of the junction unmatched. The germline V gene encodes CDR1 MNHNY and CDR2 SVGAGI (reference sequence). CDR3 sequence (DNA): TGTGCCAGCGGTCTCGCCGGGACAGGGGTCTCCTACGAGCAGTACTTC. Its protein product is CASGLAGTGVSYEQYF.

At least ten counts were recorded for this clonotype. This chain uses TRBV6-1 with TRBJ1-2; maybe TRBD1 (5 bases). The CDR3 consists of 14 residues. Germline CDR1 is MNHNS and CDR2 is SASEGT. V was cut by 2 bases and J by 4 bases, with 11 bases left in between. CDR3 loop: CASSELGVFYGYTF. CDR3 bases: TGTGCCAGCAGTGAATTAGGGGTTTTCTATGGCTACACCTTC.

The gene calls are TRBV7-2 and TRBJ2-7; 10 positions agree with TRBD1. J was trimmed by 3 bases and V by 6 bases; bases with no gene match: 5. This CDR3 region has 14 residues. The germline gives CDR1 SGHTA, CDR2 FQGNSA. The DNA of the CDR3 is TGTGCCAGCAGTTCGGGACAGGGGATCTACGAGCAGTACTTC. The encoded protein is CASSSGQGIYEQYF. The full variable domain, completed using reference TRBV7-2 and TRBJ2-7, is GAGVSQSPSNKVTEKGKDVELRCDPISGHTALYWYRQSLGQGLEFLIYFQGNSAPDKSGLPSDRFSAERTGGSVSTLTIQRTQQEDSAVYLCASSSGQGIYEQYFGPGTRLTVT.

J is TRBJ1-6 and V is TRBV20-1; D gene ambiguous. CDR3 length equals 17 residues. Germline-derived CDR1 and CDR2 are DFQATT and SNEGSKA (reference sequence). V lost 0 bases and J 7 bases, leaving 19 bases between the germline ends. The CDR3 region has the DNA TGCAGTGCTAGAGAACCGCGATGGACGAACAGCAATTCACCCCTCCACTTT. It is translated as CSAREPRWTNSNSPLHF.

This clonotype occurred many times. The V gene is TRBV9, the J gene TRBJ2-6; unclear D gene. CDR3 size: 16 residues. V was shortened by 6 bases and J by 2 bases, with 15 bases between the two germline ends. Germline V CDR1 and CDR2: SGDLS, YYNGEE. The CDR3 is CASTPTSRPGANVLTF. CDR3 sequence (DNA): TGTGCCAGCACCCCGACAAGTCGGCCTGGGGCCAACGTCCTGACTTTC.

CDR3: CASSYFSFTPEAFF. Written as DNA, the CDR3 is TGTGCCAGCAGTTACTTCTCCTTCACTCCTGAAGCTTTCTTT. The chain combines TRBV6-2 or TRBV6-3 with TRBJ1-1; D not resolved. Per germline, CDR1 MNHEY and CDR2 SVGEGT. The CDR3 length is 14 residues. V lost 1 base to trimming and J lost 6 bases, with 12 bases between them.

CDR3 protein: CSASSVAQLETQYF. CDR3 nucleotide sequence: TGCAGTGCTAGCAGCGTCGCACAGCTAGAGACCCAGTACTTC. This chain uses TRBV20-1 with TRBJ2-5; unclear D gene. The CDR3 consists of 14 residues. The germline V gene encodes CDR1 DFQATT and CDR2 SNEGSKA (reference sequence). Between the trimmed V and J ends, which lost 3 bases and 4 bases, there was a span of 15 bases.

The gene calls are TRBV2 and TRBJ2-3; D uncertain. This CDR3 spans 12 amino acids. Trimming shortened V by 6 bases and J by 4 bases, and 8 bases separated the two germline ends. Germline CDR1 SNHLY, CDR2 FYNNEI. This chain's CDR3 is CASSQVSDTQYF. For the CDR3, the DNA is TGTGCCAGCAGCCAAGTCTCAGATACGCAGTATTTT.

V usage is TRBV7-2 and J usage is TRBJ1-6; a possible D gene is TRBD1 (6 bases). This CDR3 spans 16 amino acids. The germline V and J ends were trimmed by 0 bases and 2 bases, with 8 bases remaining between them. Germline-derived CDR1 and CDR2 are SGHTA and FQGNSA. The DNA of the CDR3 is TGTGCCAGCAGCTTAGCGGGGGCGACCTATAATTCACCCCTCCACTTT. Translating gives CASSLAGATYNSPLHF.

This clonotype was counted at least ten times. The chain combines TRBV15 with TRBJ1-2; 7 bases map to TRBD1. Trimming at V came to 4 bases and at J to 2 bases, leaving 7 bases not matched to a gene. The CDR3 covers 15 residues. Germline CDR1 and CDR2: LNHNV and YYDKDF (reference sequence). CDR3 residues: CATSTGTGVNYGYTF. The CDR3 DNA follows: TGTGCCACCAGCACAGGAACAGGGGTAAACTATGGCTACACCTTC.

The table lists this clonotype with many counts. This rearrangement joins TRBV7-9 to TRBJ2-7; 11 bases agree with TRBD1. The CDR3 contains 17 residues. The V segment lost 2 bases and the J segment 3 bases; nucleotides outside the gene matches: 9. In germline, CDR1 is SEHNR, CDR2 FQNEAQ (reference sequence). The CDR3 nucleotides are TGTGCCAGCAGCTTAAACCCGGGACAGGGGGGCGACTACGAGCAGTACTTC. Its protein is CASSLNPGQGGDYEQYF.

V is TRBV24-1 and J is TRBJ2-1; 11 nucleotides match TRBD1. V gave up 4 bases and J gave up 3 bases; unmatched junction bases: 4. The germline V gene has CDR1 KGHDR and CDR2 SFDVKD. The CDR3 contains 16 residues. The DNA of the CDR3 is TGTGCCACCAGTGACTCCGGGACAGGGGGCTACAATGAGCAGTTCTTC. Translation gives CATSDSGTGGYNEQFF.

The V gene is TRBV10-3, the J gene TRBJ2-7; weak D call: TRBD1 (5 bases). The CDR3 has 12 amino acids. Germline V gene lookup returns CDR1 ENHRY and CDR2 SYGVKD. The CDR3 DNA is TGTGCCATCAGTGAGTCAGGCAGGGAATCTACAGTG. Its translation is CAISESGRESTV.

The rearrangement links TRBV7-9 to TRBJ1-1, with a possible D match to TRBD1 (6 bases). The CDR3 extends over 14 amino acids. Trimming left V 7 bases short and J 4 bases short, with 16 bases between. Per germline, CDR1 SEHNR and CDR2 FQNEAQ (reference sequence). In nucleotides, the CDR3 is TGTGCCAGCATCGCTCGGACAGCGAGCACTGAAGCTTTCTTT. Its translation is CASIARTASTEAFF.